The sequence of this T cell receptor (beta chain) was determined in a study of shared clonotypes between healthy human individuals. Findings and caveats of the study: Blood was the only sampled material, and tissue repertoires likely differ. Rarefaction demonstrated incomplete sorted-subset sequencing despite large depth. Naive subsets tended to show greater estimated richness than memory subsets.

Concerning this clone: Its antigen is not identified.

Germline V gene sequence: CDR1 LGHNA, CDR2 YNFKEQ. V gave up 1 base and J gave up 9 bases, with 10 bases separating them. The CDR3 has 12 amino acids. The method was immunoSEQ multiplex PCR; TCRdb's version includes in-frame clones alone and lacks a portion of them. The table includes 1 million to 1.2 million clones, 70% to 85% detected once. The TCR sequence derives from a man younger than 35 in good health. Some clones in this sample may be carry-over from other donors' samples. Sequencing was performed on memory CD4+ T cells from PBMCs. Regarding subset: CD45RA-negative fraction. This sequence joins TRBV4-2 and TRBJ2-7; no clear D. The CDR3 nucleotides read TGTGCCAGCAGCCAAGCAGGCGCGGTGCAGTACTTC. It translates to CASSQAGAVQYF.